Listed below are T cell receptor beta chains from one sample, sequenced in a study of blood T cell repertoires in COVID-19. The table came from immunoSEQ multiplex PCR; TCRdb's copy has only in-frame clones and leaves some out. This table holds 100,000 to 110,000 clones, almost 80% found once. Sequenced: peripheral blood. The receptors derive from a woman aged 70-85 years with acute or convalescent COVID-19. Both conserved end residues are part of each CDR3. D genes are given only for firm matches. Not every row has a clone size; where given, it reads once, few, many or a size class.

>TRBJ1-1|TRBV7-2|-|few
CASSEQGINKAFF
TGTGCCAGCAGCGAACAGGGAATAAACAAAGCTTTCTTT
>TRBJ2-2|TRBV19|TRBD1|-
CASNRGSYTGELFF
TGTGCCAGCAACAGGGGGTCCTACACCGGGGAGCTGTTTTTT
>TRBJ2-1|TRBV19|TRBD1|-
CASSVDRGSDEQFF
TGTGCCAGTAGTGTGGACAGGGGGTCAGATGAGCAGTTCTTC
>TRBJ2-5|TRBV27|TRBD2|-
CASRGLAGVGTQYF
TGTGCCAGCAGGGGACTAGCGGGGGTTGGGACCCAGTACTTC
>TRBJ1-5|TRBV2|-|-
CASSGNSYQPQHF
TGTGCCAGCAGCGGGAACTCTTATCAGCCCCAGCATTTT
>TRBJ2-1|TRBV7-3|-|-
CASSQDYSWNEQFF
TGTGCCAGCAGCCAGGACTACTCGTGGAATGAGCAGTTCTTC
>TRBJ2-1|TRBV5-1|TRBD2|-
CASSFASGGATEQFF
TGCGCCAGCAGCTTCGCTAGCGGGGGGGCCACTGAGCAGTTCTTC
>TRBJ1-5|TRBV27|-|-
CASRQGNQPQHF
TGTGCCAGCAGACAGGGTAATCAGCCCCAGCATTTT
>TRBJ1-5|TRBV5-1|-|once
CASSLDGDSNQPQHF
TGCGCCAGCAGCTTGGACGGGGATAGCAATCAGCCCCAGCATTTT
>TRBJ1-1|TRBV7-2|-|-
CASSSIPQNTEAFF
TGTGCCAGCAGCTCTATACCTCAGAACACTGAAGCTTTCTTT
>TRBJ1-1|TRBV27|TRBD1|few
CASSLATGGNTEAFF
TGTGCCAGCAGTTTGGCGACAGGGGGGAACACTGAAGCTTTCTTT
>TRBJ1-2|TRBV5-4|-|-
CASSPTPRDNYGYTF
TGTGCCAGCAGCCCGACACCCAGGGATAACTATGGCTACACCTTC
>TRBJ1-4|TRBV4-1|-|-
CASSPGPPSTPQGGKLFF
TGCGCCAGCAGCCCGGGTCCCCCCTCCACACCCCAAGGAGGGAAACTGTTTTTT
>TRBJ2-1|TRBV11-2|TRBD1|-
CASSLEAGGAYNEQFF
TGTGCCAGCAGCTTAGAAGCAGGGGGAGCCTACAATGAGCAGTTCTTC
>TRBJ1-2|TRBV11-2|TRBD1|-
CASSLDRLNYGYTF
TGTGCCAGCAGCTTGGACAGGTTGAACTATGGCTACACCTTC
>TRBJ2-3|TRBV5-6|-|-
CASSYDRLADTQYF
TGTGCCAGCAGCTACGACAGACTAGCAGATACGCAGTATTTT
>TRBJ1-1|TRBV7-2|-|-
CASSLDRHTEAFF
TGTGCCAGCAGCTTAGACAGGCACACTGAAGCTTTCTTT
>TRBJ2-3|TRBV7-3|-|-
CASSPTGTSTDTQYF
TGTGCCAGCAGCCCGACTGGGACTAGCACAGATACGCAGTATTTT
>TRBJ1-6|TRBV3-1/TRBV3-2|-|-
CASSQSRTGNSPLHF
TGTGCCAGCAGCCAATCTCGCACAGGTAATTCACCCCTCCACTTT
>TRBJ2-2|TRBV5-6|TRBD2|-
CASSLISGAGELFF
TGTGCCAGCAGCTTGATTAGCGGGGCCGGGGAGCTGTTTTTT
>TRBJ2-3|TRBV11-2|TRBD1|few
CASTPRGPGTDTQYF
TGTGCCAGCACCCCCAGGGGGCCTGGCACAGATACGCAGTATTTT
>TRBJ1-1|TRBV7-8|-|few
CASSLKGDTEAFF
TGTGCCAGCAGCTTAAAGGGGGACACTGAAGCTTTCTTT
>TRBJ1-2|TRBV10-3|-|-
CAISESFGQSIYGYTF
TGTGCCATCAGTGAGTCCTTCGGACAGTCGATTTATGGCTACACCTTC
>TRBJ1-2|TRBV6-1|-|-
CASSDGSALGGNGYTF
TGTGCCAGCAGTGATGGGTCGGCACTAGGAGGGAATGGCTACACCTTC
>TRBJ2-4|TRBV4-3|TRBD2|few
CASSQDLGGRAKNIQYF
TGCGCCAGCAGCCAAGATTTGGGGGGGAGAGCCAAAAACATTCAGTACTTC
>TRBJ2-1|TRBV19|TRBD1|few
CASNRRTGVDEQFF
TGTGCCAGTAATAGAAGGACAGGGGTGGATGAGCAGTTCTTC
>TRBJ1-1|TRBV28|TRBD1|-
CASRDGWDSSGMNTEAFF
TGTGCCAGCAGAGATGGCTGGGACAGTAGCGGTATGAACACTGAAGCTTTCTTT
>TRBJ2-3|TRBV19|TRBD1|-
CASSGQGIPDTQYF
TGTGCCAGTAGCGGACAGGGTATCCCAGATACGCAGTATTTT
>TRBJ2-1|TRBV2|-|-
CASKTGNGDEQFF
TGTGCCAGCAAAACAGGTAATGGTGATGAGCAGTTCTTC
>TRBJ2-5|TRBV5-1|TRBD2|-
CASSLRTSGVQETQYF
TGCGCCAGCAGCCTCCGGACTAGCGGGGTCCAAGAGACCCAGTACTTC
>TRBJ2-5|TRBV19|TRBD2|-
CASSIVAGGQETQYF
TGTGCCAGTAGTATAGTGGCGGGGGGTCAAGAGACCCAGTACTTC
>TRBJ2-3|TRBV5-4|-|-
CASKYGGESTDTQYF
TGTGCCAGCAAATACGGGGGAGAATCCACAGATACGCAGTATTTT
>TRBJ2-3|TRBV6-5|TRBD2|-
CASSYTAGGQGDTQYF
TGTGCCAGCAGTTACACAGCGGGGGGGCAGGGAGATACGCAGTATTTT
>TRBJ1-3|TRBV19|-|-
CASSYEGTSGNTIYF
TGTGCCAGTAGTTACGAGGGAACCTCTGGAAACACCATATATTTT
>TRBJ1-2|TRBV19|TRBD1|once
CASRPGQSWTGGYTF
TGTGCCAGTAGGCCGGGACAGAGCTGGACGGGGGGCTACACCTTC
>TRBJ2-3|TRBV5-1|TRBD1|-
CASSLAPGGRTDTQYF
TGCGCCAGCAGCTTGGCGCCAGGGGGTCGCACAGATACGCAGTATTTT
>TRBJ1-2|TRBV9|TRBD1|-
CASSRGRGGYTF
TGTGCCAGCAGCAGGGGGCGGGGTGGCTACACCTTC
>TRBJ2-5|TRBV3-1/TRBV3-2|-|once
CASSRGRAAETQYF
TGTGCCAGCAGCCGGGGGCGTGCTGCGGAGACCCAGTACTTC
>TRBJ1-4|TRBV29-1|TRBD1|-
CSVERGRGNEKLFF
TGCAGCGTTGAGAGGGGGCGCGGTAATGAAAAACTGTTTTTT
>TRBJ1-6|TRBV19|TRBD1|-
CASSIALDRAAPLHF
TGTGCCAGTAGTATAGCTTTGGACAGGGCGGCACCCCTCCACTTT
>TRBJ2-3|TRBV4-2|TRBD2|once
CASSQEGRVGDTQYF
TGTGCCAGCAGCCAAGAGGGGAGGGTAGGGGATACGCAGTATTTT
>TRBJ2-3|TRBV10-1|-|-
CASSAEDWATDTQYF
TGCGCCAGCAGTGCAGAGGACTGGGCCACAGATACGCAGTATTTT
>TRBJ2-3|TRBV7-2|TRBD2|-
CASSPGLAGVDTQYF
TGTGCCAGCAGCCCCGGACTAGCGGGAGTTGATACGCAGTATTTT
>TRBJ1-1|TRBV10-3|TRBD1|-
CAISGTGENTEAFF
TGTGCCATCAGTGGGACAGGAGAAAACACTGAAGCTTTCTTT
>TRBJ2-3|TRBV30|TRBD1|many
CAWSVQGTDTQYF
TGTGCCTGGAGTGTACAGGGGACAGATACGCAGTATTTT
>TRBJ1-1|TRBV19|TRBD1|-
CASIDRGRVTEAFF
TGTGCCAGTATAGACAGGGGGCGCGTCACTGAAGCTTTCTTT
>TRBJ1-3|TRBV5-5|-|-
CASSPPLAGNTIYF
TGTGCCAGCAGCCCGCCACTGGCTGGAAACACCATATATTTT
>TRBJ2-5|TRBV9|TRBD2|-
CASSPGSLAGGQETQYF
TGTGCCAGCAGCCCTGGTAGTCTAGCGGGGGGGCAAGAGACCCAGTACTTC
>TRBJ2-5|TRBV5-4|-|-
CASSLANRVEGETQYF
TGTGCCAGCAGCTTGGCCAACAGGGTAGAGGGGGAGACCCAGTACTTC
>TRBJ1-5|TRBV30|-|-
CAWSGAQNDQPQHF
TGTGCCTGGAGTGGGGCCCAGAATGATCAGCCCCAGCATTTT
>TRBJ1-6|TRBV7-9|-|few
CASSFRGGDASPLHF
TGTGCCAGCAGCTTTCGGGGAGGGGACGCTTCACCCCTCCACTTT